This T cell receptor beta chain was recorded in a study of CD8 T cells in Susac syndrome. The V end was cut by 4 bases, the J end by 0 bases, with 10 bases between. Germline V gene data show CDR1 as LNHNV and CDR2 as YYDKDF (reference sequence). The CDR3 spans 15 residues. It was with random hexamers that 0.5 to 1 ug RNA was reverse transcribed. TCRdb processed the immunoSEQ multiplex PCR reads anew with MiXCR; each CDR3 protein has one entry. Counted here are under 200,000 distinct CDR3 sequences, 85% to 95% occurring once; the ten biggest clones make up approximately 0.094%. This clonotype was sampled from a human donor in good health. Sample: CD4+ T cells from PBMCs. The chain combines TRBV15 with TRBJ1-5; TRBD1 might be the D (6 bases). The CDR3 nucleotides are TGTGCCACCAGCATTGGAGGGGGTAGCAATCAGCCCCAGCATTTT. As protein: CATSIGGGSNQPQHF.